One sample yielded the 14 T cell receptor beta chains listed below, sequenced in a study of shared T cell receptors in the human thymus. Libraries were prepared by immunoSEQ multiplex PCR; TCRdb keeps only in-frame clonotypes and omits some of them. The sample records hundreds of thousands of clones, roughly 90% being singletons. The same sample was also studied in work on human thymus T cells.

The sequencing sample was made of thymocytes. These receptor sequences come from a boy less than two years old with a congenital heart defect.

V gene TRBV28 combines with J gene TRBJ2-7; TRBD1 matches 7 bases. Germline CDR1 reads MDHEN; CDR2 reads SYDVKM. This CDR3 is built from 13 residues. Trimming at V came to 5 bases and at J to 5 bases, leaving 6 bases not matched to a gene. The CDR3 DNA follows: TGTGCCAGCAGTACGCAGGGGGTCCACGAGCAGTACTTC. Its protein product is CASSTQGVHEQYF.

The chain uses TRBV30 and TRBJ2-7, with TRBD2 as a possible D gene (6 bases). The CDR3 spans 15 residues. CDR1 and CDR2 (germline): GTSNPN, SVGIG (reference sequence). The V and J ends lost 3 bases and 0 bases respectively, with 15 bases between them. CDR3 sequence reads: CAWRPLARSSYEQYF. In DNA, the CDR3 is TGTGCCTGGAGACCCCTAGCGAGGAGCTCCTACGAGCAGTACTTC.

The rearrangement uses TRBV11-2 and TRBJ2-1; D perhaps matches TRBD1 (5 bases). Trimming shortened V by 3 bases and J by 7 bases, and 10 bases separated the two germline ends. This CDR3 has 13 amino acids. Looked up from germline, CDR1 is SGHAT and CDR2 is FQNNGV. The CDR3, as DNA: TGTGCCAGCAGCTTTGGCAGGGATAATGAGCAGTTCTTC. This sequence encodes CASSFGRDNEQFF. Full variable domain (outside the CDR3, taken from reference TRBV11-2 and TRBJ2-1): EAGVAQSPRYKIIEKRQSVAFWCNPISGHATLYWYQQILGQGPKLLIQFQNNGVVDDSQLPKDRFSAERLKGVDSTLKIQPAKLEDSAVYLCASSFGRDNEQFFGPGTRLTVL.

This chain links TRBV18 with TRBJ2-7; D unclear. The CDR3 runs 15 residues. CDR1 is KGHSH and CDR2 is LQKENI in the germline V gene. Trimming took 3 bases from V and 2 from J, leaving 14 bases between them. The CDR3 here is CASSPYGTRPYEQYF. Here the CDR3 DNA reads TGTGCCAGCTCACCCTACGGTACCCGTCCCTACGAGCAGTACTTC.

The V and J genes are TRBV6-5 and TRBJ1-1; 10 nucleotides align to TRBD1. J was trimmed by 5 bases and V by 6 bases; bases with no gene match: 9. Germline values: CDR1 MNHEY, CDR2 SVGAGI. This CDR3 contains 15 residues. The CDR3 DNA reads TGTGCCAGCAGAACCGACAGGGGGCCGGGGACTGAAGCTTTCTTT. It encodes CASRTDRGPGTEAFF.

This chain links TRBV5-4 with TRBJ2-2; D is unclear. Trimming stripped 3 bases from V and 3 bases from J, with 3 bases between. Germline V lookup: CDR1 SGHNT, CDR2 YYREEE (reference sequence). CDR3 length equals 12 residues. The CDR3 nucleotides read TGTGCCAGCAGCTCCTACACCGGGGAGCTGTTTTTT. Its translation: CASSSYTGELFF.

The chain is built from TRBV5-4 and TRBJ2-3; TRBD2 agrees at 11 bases. V lost 0 bases to trimming and J lost 3 bases; unmatched junction nucleotides: 9. Germline V lookup: CDR1 SGHNT, CDR2 YYREEE (reference sequence). The length of the CDR3 is 18 residues. DNA of the CDR3: TGTGCCAGCAGCTTGGGGGGACTAGCGGCAGGAGTGACAGATACGCAGTATTTT. Amino acids: CASSLGGLAAGVTDTQYF.

The chain carries TRBV12-5 and TRBJ1-5; the match to TRBD1 covers 8 bases. The V and J ends lost 4 bases and 0 bases, in that order; junction bases with no gene match: 5. This CDR3 is 16 amino acids long. Germline CDR1 and CDR2: LGHNT and FRNRAP. CDR3 loop: CASGYDRGLSNQPQHF. CDR3 DNA sequence: TGTGCTAGTGGTTACGACAGGGGCCTTAGCAATCAGCCCCAGCATTTT.

This clone showed up just once. This sequence joins TRBV7-2 and TRBJ2-5; D not certain. Trimming shortened V by 4 bases and J by 4 bases, and 16 bases separated the two germline ends. Germline CDR1 and CDR2: SGHTA and FQGNSA. The CDR3 extends over 15 amino acids. The CDR3 DNA sequence: TGTGCCAGCAGCTCAAGGAGTCAGTCCATAGAGACCCAGTACTTC. It yields the protein CASSSRSQSIETQYF.

The chain is built from TRBV25-1 and TRBJ2-1; TRBD2 matches at 8 bases. Germline values: CDR1 MGHDK, CDR2 SYGVNS. Trimming took 5 bases from V and 1 from J; bases not matched to a gene: 4. The CDR3 runs 15 residues. CDR3 loop: CASSSSGASYNEQFF. The CDR3 DNA is TGTGCCAGCAGTAGTAGCGGGGCTTCCTACAATGAGCAGTTCTTC.

The V and J genes are TRBV30 and TRBJ2-7, with TRBD1 as a possible D gene (6 bases). Deletions cut 2 bases from V and 6 bases from J, with 17 bases between. The CDR3 spans 14 residues. The germline CDR1 and CDR2 sequences are GTSNPN and SVGIG (reference sequence). For the CDR3, the DNA is TGTGCCTGGAGTAACAGGGCCACGTTAGGCGAGCAGTACTTC. Translation gives CAWSNRATLGEQYF.

The V call is TRBV14, the J call TRBJ2-7; 7 positions match TRBD1. V shed 8 bases and J 0 bases; nucleotides not matched to a gene: 10. This CDR3 comprises 15 residues. The germline V gene has CDR1 SGHDN and CDR2 FVKESK. CDR3 in amino acids: CASWRQGNSSYEQYF. The CDR3, as DNA: TGTGCCAGCTGGAGACAGGGTAATAGCTCCTACGAGCAGTACTTC. Supplemented by reference TRBV14 and TRBJ2-7, the full variable domain reads EAGVTQFPSHSVIEKGQTVTLRCDPISGHDNLYWYRRVMGKEIKFLLHFVKESKQDESGMPNNRFLAERTGGTYSTLKVQPAELEDSGVYFCASWRQGNSSYEQYFGPGTRLTVT.

CDR3: CASSAQGAAYEQYF. CDR3 in DNA: TGTGCCAGCAGTGCGCAGGGGGCAGCCTACGAGCAGTACTTC. The rearrangement uses TRBV2 and TRBJ2-7; 8 positions agree with TRBD1. V was clipped by 4 bases and J by 2 bases; unmatched bases: 4. CDR1 is SNHLY, CDR2 FYNNEI, per germline. The CDR3 spans 14 residues.

The chain uses TRBV6-5 and TRBJ2-5, with 8 bases lining up with TRBD1. The better agreement between TRBJ2-7 and the DNA end casts doubt on the J call. Germline-derived CDR1 and CDR2 are MNHEY and SVGAGI. The CDR3 totals 14 residues. CDR3 sequence: CASRNPGQGYEQYF. The CDR3 region has the DNA TGTGCCAGCAGAAACCCCGGACAGGGCTACGAGCAGTACTTC.